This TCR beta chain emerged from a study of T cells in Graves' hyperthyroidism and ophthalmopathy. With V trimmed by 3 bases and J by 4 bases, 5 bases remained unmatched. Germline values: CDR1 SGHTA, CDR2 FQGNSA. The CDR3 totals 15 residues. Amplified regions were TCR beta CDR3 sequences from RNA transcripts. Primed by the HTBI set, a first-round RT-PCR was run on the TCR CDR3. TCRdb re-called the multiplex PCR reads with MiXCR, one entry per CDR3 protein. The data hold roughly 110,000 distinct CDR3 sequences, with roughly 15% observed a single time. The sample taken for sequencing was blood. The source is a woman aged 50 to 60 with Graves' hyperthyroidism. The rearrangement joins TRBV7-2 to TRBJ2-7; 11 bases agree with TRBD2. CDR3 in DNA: TGTGCCAGCAGCTTCCGACTAGCGGGGTTGTACGAGCAGTACTTC. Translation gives CASSFRLAGLYEQYF.